The source of this T cell receptor beta chain is a study of blood T cell repertoires in COVID-19. Across the whole study: Samples taken during acute and convalescent COVID-19 were collected in the United States, Italy and Spain.

The CDR3 length is 13 residues. Trimming cost V 5 bases and J 0 bases, with 6 bases left between them. Germline V gene lookup returns CDR1 SGDLS and CDR2 YYNGEE. Profiling relied on immunoSEQ multiplex PCR, and the TCRdb table lists in-frame clones only, not all of them. The sample yields approximately 190,000 clones, roughly 80% seen once. The rearrangement joins TRBV9 to TRBJ1-5; tentative D call: TRBD1 (5 bases). This receptor was taken from a young man with active or convalescent COVID-19. The sequenced sample consisted of peripheral blood. The CDR3 reads CASSRGSNQPQHF. In DNA, the CDR3 is TGTGCCAGCAGTAGGGGTAGCAATCAGCCCCAGCATTTT.